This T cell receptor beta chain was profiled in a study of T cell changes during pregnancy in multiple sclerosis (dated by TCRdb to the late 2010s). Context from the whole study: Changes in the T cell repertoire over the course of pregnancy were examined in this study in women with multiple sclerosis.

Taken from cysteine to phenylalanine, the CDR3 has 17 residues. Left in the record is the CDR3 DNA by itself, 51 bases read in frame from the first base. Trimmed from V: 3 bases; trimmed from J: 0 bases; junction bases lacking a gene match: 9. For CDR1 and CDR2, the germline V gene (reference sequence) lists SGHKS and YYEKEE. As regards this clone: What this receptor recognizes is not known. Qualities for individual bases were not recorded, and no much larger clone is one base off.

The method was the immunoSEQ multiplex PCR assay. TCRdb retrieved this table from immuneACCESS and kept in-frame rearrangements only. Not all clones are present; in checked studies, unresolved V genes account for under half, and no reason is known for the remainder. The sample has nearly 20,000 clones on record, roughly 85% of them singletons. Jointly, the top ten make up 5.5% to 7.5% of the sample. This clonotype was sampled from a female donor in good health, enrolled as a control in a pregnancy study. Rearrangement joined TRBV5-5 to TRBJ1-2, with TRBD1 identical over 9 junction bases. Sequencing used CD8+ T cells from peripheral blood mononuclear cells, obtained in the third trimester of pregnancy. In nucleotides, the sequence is TGTGCCAGCAGCTACAGGGGGCGCGACCTGACTAACTATGGCTACACCTTC. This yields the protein CASSYRGRDLTNYGYTF.